A single sample gave rise to the 30 T cell receptor beta chains below, sequenced in a study of neurological immune-mediated disorders. Each CDR3 protein gets one entry after TCRdb re-called the 5' RACE reads with MiXCR. The data hold approximately 82,000 distinct CDR3 sequences, with 2.5% to 3% observed a single time. Sequencing input: PBMCs. The origin of the receptors is a woman in her twenties or thirties with multiple sclerosis.

In this sample, this clonotype turned up many times. This rearrangement joins TRBV29-1 to TRBJ2-2, with unresolved D. Germline V gene lookup returns CDR1 SQVTM and CDR2 ANQGSEA. V was shortened by 6 bases and J by 0 bases, with 5 bases between the two germline ends. The CDR3 sequence is 12 residues long. CDR3 amino acids: CSVPANTGELFF. The CDR3, as DNA: TGCAGCGTCCCCGCGAACACCGGGGAGCTGTTTTTT.

Many counts were recorded for this clonotype. The chain couples TRBV29-1 to TRBJ2-3; 8 bases fit TRBD1. Germline CDR1 SQVTM, CDR2 ANQGSEA. J lost 2 bases, V lost 7 bases, and 8 bases had no gene match. CDR3 length equals 14 residues. The CDR3 DNA reads TGCAGCGGCCGACAGGGGCTATTCACAGATACGCAGTATTTT. Its protein product is CSGRQGLFTDTQYF.

This clonotype was seen at least ten times. The V gene is TRBV5-5, the J gene TRBJ2-1; D might be TRBD1 or TRBD2, each matching 7 bases. CDR1 and CDR2 from the germline V gene are SGHKS and YYEKEE (reference sequence). Trimming left V 4 bases short and J 8 bases short, with 22 bases between. The length of the CDR3 is 16 residues. CDR3 in amino acids: CASSREVRQGVDEQFF. DNA for the CDR3: TGTGCCAGCAGCCGGGAGGTGAGACAGGGTGTGGATGAGCAGTTCTTC.

This clonotype was detected ten times or more. The J gene is TRBJ1-1, the V gene TRBV12-3 or TRBV12-4, with D perhaps TRBD1 (6 bases). CDR3 length equals 13 residues. Trimming stripped 10 bases from V and 1 base from J, with 13 bases between. The CDR3 reads CATQIGGNTEAFF. In DNA form, the CDR3 reads TGTGCCACCCAAATAGGGGGGAACACTGAAGCTTTCTTT.

Many counts were recorded for this clonotype. V gene TRBV7-2 combines with J gene TRBJ2-1; D tentatively reads TRBD1 or TRBD2 (5 bases each). Germline V lookup: CDR1 SGHTA, CDR2 FQGNSA. The CDR3 has 14 amino acids. V was cut by 1 base and J by 6 bases, with 10 bases left in between. In DNA, the CDR3 is TGTGCCAGCAGCTTAGGGGACCCCGCCAATGAGCAGTTCTTC. Its protein is CASSLGDPANEQFF.

In its sample, this clonotype was seen many times. This chain links TRBV5-1 with TRBJ2-1; TRBD2 matches at 11 bases. CDR1 is SGHRS, CDR2 YFSETQ, per germline. V lost 4 bases, J lost 4 bases, and 4 bases stayed unmatched. This CDR3 spans 15 amino acids. The DNA of the CDR3 is TGCGCCAGCAGCCCAAGGACTAGCGGGTACAATGAGCAGTTCTTC. It encodes CASSPRTSGYNEQFF.

This clonotype was counted a few times. A single base separates this from a much larger clone, so it may be a read error. The gene calls are TRBV14 and TRBJ1-5; D gene unclear. CDR1 and CDR2 from the germline V gene are SGHDN and FVKESK. This CDR3 is 13 amino acids long. The CDR3 loop reads CASSQGVNQPQNF. The DNA of the CDR3 is TGTGCCAGCAGCCAAGGGGTCAATCAGCCCCAGAATTTT.

Many counts were recorded for this clonotype. J is TRBJ2-1 and V is TRBV20-1, with 8 bases lining up with TRBD2. CDR3 length: 18 residues. V dropped 0 bases and J dropped 8; count of bases not matched to a gene: 18. The germline V gene has CDR1 DFQATT and CDR2 SNEGSKA (reference sequence). As DNA, the CDR3 is TGCAGTGCTAGAGACACCCGGGCTGGGACTAGGCGGGAGGATGAGCAGTTCTTC. It encodes CSARDTRAGTRREDEQFF.

The rearrangement uses TRBV15 and TRBJ1-5; weak D call: TRBD1 (5 bases). The CDR3 is 15 residues long. The V gene lost 4 bases and the J gene lost 7 bases, with 17 bases spanning the gap. CDR1 and CDR2 (germline): LNHNV, YYDKDF (reference sequence). This chain's CDR3 is CATSKDRGSRQPQHF. The CDR3 DNA is TGTGCCACCAGCAAAGATCGGGGGAGCCGGCAGCCCCAGCATTTT.

In its sample, this clonotype was seen many times. This chain connects TRBV6-4 to TRBJ2-1, with D perhaps TRBD1 or TRBD2 (5 bases each). The CDR3 is 16 amino acids. The V gene lost 6 bases and the J gene lost 6 bases, with 21 bases spanning the gap. Germline assignment: CDR1 MRHNA and CDR2 SNTAGT. The DNA for the CDR3 is TGTGCCAGCAGCCCACGTCCCGGGGCGGGTTCCAATGAGCAGTTCTTC. Encoded protein: CASSPRPGAGSNEQFF.

At least ten counts were recorded for this clonotype. The chain recombines TRBV29-1 with TRBJ1-1, with TRBD1 matching over 8 bases. The CDR3 runs 13 residues. V shed 6 bases, J shed 4 bases, and the junction held 7 bases outside the gene matches. Looked up from germline, CDR1 is SQVTM and CDR2 is ANQGSEA. The CDR3: CSVETGGFTEAFF. The CDR3 DNA follows: TGCAGCGTGGAAACAGGGGGTTTCACTGAAGCTTTCTTT.

This clonotype was recorded at least ten times. J is TRBJ2-3 and V is TRBV20-1, with 10 positions matching TRBD2. Trimming at V came to 4 bases and at J to 1 base, leaving 5 bases not matched to a gene. Germline lookup yields CDR1 DFQATT and CDR2 SNEGSKA (reference sequence). CDR3 length: 15 residues. This CDR3 reads CSAIIGTSGTDTQYF. The CDR3, as DNA: TGCAGTGCTATTATAGGGACTAGCGGCACAGATACGCAGTATTTT.

This clonotype has ten or more counts. This chain uses TRBV20-1 with TRBJ2-1; D is unresolved. The CDR3 totals 13 residues. Germline V gives CDR1 DFQATT, CDR2 SNEGSKA (reference sequence). Trimming removed 3 bases at V and 4 bases at J, with 10 bases between. This CDR3 is CSARPSYYNEQFF. The CDR3 nucleotides read TGCAGTGCTAGGCCCTCTTATTACAATGAGCAGTTCTTC.

The gene calls are TRBV18 and TRBJ2-3; no definite D call. Trimming left V 3 bases short and J 6 bases short, with 10 bases between. The CDR3 consists of 13 residues. The germline CDR1 and CDR2 sequences are KGHSH and LQKENI. The CDR3 bases are TGTGCCAGCTCACCCCCCGGGTTGGATACGCAGTATTTT. Amino acid sequence: CASSPPGLDTQYF.

The sample holds many counts of this clonotype. The V and J genes are TRBV6-4 and TRBJ2-2; the D gene could be TRBD1 or TRBD2 (6 bases each). CDR1 is MRHNA, CDR2 SNTAGT, per germline. This CDR3 has 14 amino acids. Trimming cost V 3 bases and J 5 bases, with 10 bases left between them. For the CDR3, the DNA is TGTGCCAGCAGTGAAACAGGGACTACCGGGGAGCTGTTTTTT. Translating it yields CASSETGTTGELFF.

This clonotype was counted at least ten times. The chain couples TRBV20-1 to TRBJ2-6, with 9 bases fitting TRBD1. Germline assignment: CDR1 DFQATT and CDR2 SNEGSKA (reference sequence). The V and J ends lost 1 base and 2 bases, in that order; junction bases with no gene match: 3. The CDR3 spans 16 residues. The CDR3 DNA reads TGCAGTGCTAGAGTACAGGGGGCGACTGGGGCCAACGTCCTGACTTTC. Amino acid sequence: CSARVQGATGANVLTF.

There are many counts of this clonotype. V and J are TRBV20-1 and TRBJ1-5; TRBD1 agrees at 9 bases. This CDR3 contains 14 residues. V gave up 0 bases and J gave up 13 bases; unmatched junction bases: 10. Looked up from germline, CDR1 is DFQATT and CDR2 is SNEGSKA (reference sequence). The CDR3 nucleotides read TGCAGTGCTAGAGAAGGGACAGGGATTCTCTCACAGCATTTT. The encoded protein is CSAREGTGILSQHF.

The table lists this clonotype with many counts. The chain employs TRBV5-1 and TRBJ2-5; tentative D call: TRBD2 (6 bases). The CDR3 extends over 15 amino acids. V gave up 2 bases and J gave up 0 bases, with 11 bases separating them. Germline V gene data show CDR1 as SGHRS and CDR2 as YFSETQ. The CDR3 protein is CASSLGGRHQETQYF. The CDR3 DNA sequence: TGCGCCAGCAGCTTAGGTGGGAGGCACCAAGAGACCCAGTACTTC.

This clonotype has at least ten counts. This sequence joins TRBV5-1 and TRBJ2-1; 11 bases match TRBD2. J lost 12 bases, V lost 0 bases, and 11 bases had no gene match. Germline CDR1 and CDR2: SGHRS and YFSETQ. The CDR3 sequence is 16 residues long. In nucleotides, the CDR3 is TGCGCCAGCAGCTTGGAGGGGACTAGCGGTTCGTCTGGGCAGTTCTTC. It codes for CASSLEGTSGSSGQFF.

This clonotype was seen repeatedly, ten times or more. V usage is TRBV29-1 and J usage is TRBJ2-3, with D unresolved. The CDR3 contains 13 residues. V lost 4 bases and J 0 bases, leaving 8 bases between the germline ends. Germline lookup yields CDR1 SQVTM and CDR2 ANQGSEA. In nucleotides, the CDR3 is TGCAGCGTTGGGGTTCCTAGCACAGATACGCAGTATTTT. Amino acids: CSVGVPSTDTQYF.

This clonotype was seen ten or more times. This sequence joins TRBV5-1 and TRBJ1-2; tentatively, D is TRBD1 (5 bases). Germline V gives CDR1 SGHRS, CDR2 YFSETQ. The V end lost 0 bases, the J end lost 4 bases, and 13 bases lay between the germline ends. This CDR3 has 15 residues. The CDR3 loop reads CASSLVPGQVYGYTF. The CDR3 nucleotides are TGCGCCAGCAGCTTGGTACCGGGGCAGGTCTATGGCTACACCTTC.

By sample fraction, this clonotype is medium-sized (0.01 to 0.1%). The gene calls are TRBV7-9 and TRBJ2-2, with D possibly TRBD2 on 5 matching bases. CDR1 SEHNR and CDR2 FQNEAQ come from the germline V gene (reference sequence). The germline V and J ends were trimmed by 6 bases and 5 bases, with 13 bases remaining between them. The CDR3 runs 14 residues. For the CDR3, the DNA is TGTGCCAGCAGACCCCCGGAGGAGACCGGGGAGCTGTTTTTT. As protein: CASRPPEETGELFF.

This clonotype was recorded many times. The chain joins TRBV12-5 to TRBJ1-1; D is unclear. CDR3 length equals 13 residues. The germline V and J ends were trimmed by 1 base and 2 bases, with 5 bases remaining between them. Germline V gene lookup returns CDR1 LGHNT and CDR2 FRNRAP. CDR3 loop: CASGLAINTEAFF. CDR3 DNA: TGTGCTAGTGGTTTGGCTATTAACACTGAAGCTTTCTTT.

This clonotype has ten or more counts. The chain couples TRBV18 to TRBJ2-5; D gene unclear. The V and J ends lost 0 bases and 5 bases respectively, with 7 bases between them. This CDR3 comprises 13 residues. Germline V gene lookup returns CDR1 KGHSH and CDR2 LQKENI. CDR3 region: CASSPPSVETQYF. As DNA, the CDR3 is TGTGCCAGCTCACCACCGTCGGTGGAGACCCAGTACTTC.

This clonotype was observed at least ten times. The V and J genes are TRBV7-2 and TRBJ1-2; 7 bases line up with TRBD1. Germline CDR1 reads SGHTA; CDR2 reads FQGNSA. V lost 5 bases to trimming and J lost 4 bases; unmatched junction nucleotides: 13. This CDR3 is 16 amino acids long. CDR3 nucleotides: TGTGCCAGCAGCCAATCTTTTGACAGGGTCATCTATGGCTACACCTTC. As protein: CASSQSFDRVIYGYTF.

The chain joins TRBV5-1 to TRBJ2-6; D ambiguous. Germline CDR1 reads SGHRS; CDR2 reads YFSETQ. This CDR3 has 16 amino acids. V gave up 4 bases and J gave up 0 bases, with 11 bases separating them. The CDR3 spells CASSHGSHSGANVLTF. In DNA form, the CDR3 reads TGCGCCAGCAGCCACGGCTCCCACTCTGGGGCCAACGTCCTGACTTTC.

This clonotype was recorded many times. The rearrangement uses TRBV7-6 and TRBJ2-5, with unresolved D. V lost 0 bases and J lost 7, with 12 bases in between. Germline CDR1 and CDR2: SGHVS and FNYEAQ. The CDR3 contains 14 residues. CDR3 DNA sequence: TGTGCCAGCAGCTTAGCGCTAGGGCAGGCGACCCAGTACTTC. It encodes CASSLALGQATQYF.

This clonotype was picked up a small number of times. V and J are TRBV13 and TRBJ2-7; 8 nucleotides line up with TRBD2. CDR1 and CDR2 (germline): PRHDT, FYEKMQ (reference sequence). The CDR3 extends over 14 amino acids. After removal of 5 bases from V and 1 base from J, the junction contained 4 bases not matched to a gene. The CDR3 nucleotides read TGTGCCAGCAGCCACCGGGAGGGGTCCTACGAGCAGTACTTC. Its protein product is CASSHREGSYEQYF.

This clonotype came up many times. The chain is built from TRBV20-1 and TRBJ1-5; a possible D gene is TRBD1 (5 bases). Germline V gene sequence: CDR1 DFQATT, CDR2 SNEGSKA (reference sequence). CDR3 length: 13 amino acids. Trimming removed 5 bases from V and 7 bases from J, with 15 bases in between. The CDR3 DNA reads TGCAGTGCTCAGGGAGTAGTGGGGCAGCCCCAGCATTTT. This translates into CSAQGVVGQPQHF.

Regarding this clonotype: A much more abundant neighbour one base away suggests this may be a read error. CDR3 nucleotides: TGCAGTGCTACCTATCACCTGGGGGGAAAAACCATATATTTT. It translates to CSATYHLGGKTIYF. The chain employs TRBV20-1 and TRBJ1-3; weak D call: TRBD1 (5 bases). Germline V CDR1 and CDR2: DFQATT, SNEGSKA (reference sequence). The CDR3 contains 14 residues.